The clone carrying this T cell receptor (beta chain) was observed a handful of times. Original data processing: Scientists estimated how many nucleated cells there were by amplifying reference gene primers. Profiling relied on immunoSEQ multiplex PCR, and the TCRdb table lists in-frame clones only, not all of them. That table gives V, J and clone size, and the DNA gave D and trimming. The sample comprises approximately 68,000 clones, roughly 80% of which are singletons, and roughly a sixth rests with the top ten. This sample is part of a study of blood T cell repertoires in COVID-19. Whole-study context: Samples came from the United States, Italy and Spain, spanning acute and convalescent COVID-19.

The V and J ends lost 4 bases and 0 bases, in that order; junction bases with no gene match: 5. CDR1 and CDR2 from the germline V gene are SGHRS and YFSETQ. This CDR3 region has 15 residues. The sequencing input was peripheral blood. The chain joins TRBV5-1 to TRBJ1-1; 8 nucleotides line up with TRBD1. The receptor was isolated from a human donor in a cohort sampled during active COVID-19. The chain's CDR3 is CASSSLQGVNTEAFF. The CDR3 DNA follows: TGCGCCAGCAGCAGCTTACAGGGGGTGAACACTGAAGCTTTCTTT.